These T cell receptor beta chains were read from a single sample in a study of a mutant IDH1 vaccine in newly diagnosed glioma. These receptors are not linked to any known antigen. Some clones are missing from TCRdb's copy, which holds only in-frame ones; the method was immunoSEQ multiplex PCR. The sample lists 110,000 or so clones, 75% to 90% occurring once. This specimen consisted of PBMCs, obtained from a glioma patient whose treatment included an IDH1 peptide vaccine. The source of these receptors is a woman aged 45-60 years with glioma. Each CDR3 is given without its conserved first and last residue. Each record gives: V gene, J gene, CDR3 protein.

v_gene: TRBV2; j_gene: TRBJ1-2; CDR3aa: ASQGARGYT
v_gene: TRBV13; j_gene: TRBJ2-3; CDR3aa: ASSHRSGDTQY
v_gene: TRBV6-1; j_gene: TRBJ2-1; CDR3aa: ASTPWPPDEQF
v_gene: TRBV5-1; j_gene: TRBJ2-7; CDR3aa: ASSLGAGQNYEQY
v_gene: TRBV5-4; j_gene: TRBJ2-5; CDR3aa: ASSLGQTQETQY
v_gene: TRBV19; j_gene: TRBJ1-1; CDR3aa: ASNGLNTEAF
v_gene: TRBV7-9; j_gene: TRBJ2-1; CDR3aa: ASSSLIAGVYNEQF
v_gene: TRBV5-1; j_gene: TRBJ1-1; CDR3aa: ASSLQGSTEAF
v_gene: TRBV29-1; j_gene: TRBJ2-7; CDR3aa: SVDGQGRHEQY
v_gene: TRBV7-9; j_gene: TRBJ2-7; CDR3aa: ASSYRDGRLYEQY
v_gene: TRBV28; j_gene: TRBJ2-2; CDR3aa: ATLGLAGGGNTGELF
v_gene: TRBV6-5; j_gene: TRBJ1-2; CDR3aa: ASRGDREQGYT
v_gene: TRBV6-7; j_gene: TRBJ2-7; CDR3aa: ASRCAGDLSYEQY
v_gene: TRBV27; j_gene: TRBJ1-5; CDR3aa: ASSLTGGRQPQH
v_gene: TRBV5-6; j_gene: TRBJ1-5; CDR3aa: ASSLDRNQPQH
v_gene: TRBV5-4; j_gene: TRBJ2-7; CDR3aa: ASSLERDSYEQY
v_gene: TRBV28; j_gene: TRBJ2-7; CDR3aa: ATGAGQGAYEQY
v_gene: TRBV27; j_gene: TRBJ2-1; CDR3aa: ASSLAGVRNNEQF
v_gene: TRBV7-9; j_gene: TRBJ2-6; CDR3aa: ASSPKGGSGANVLT
v_gene: TRBV5-1; j_gene: TRBJ2-5; CDR3aa: ASSLGRTSGRREETQY
v_gene: TRBV7-4; j_gene: TRBJ2-3; CDR3aa: ASSFHLADLYTDTQY
v_gene: TRBV5-1; j_gene: TRBJ2-1; CDR3aa: ASSPEPGLAGFNEQF
v_gene: TRBV7-3; j_gene: TRBJ2-7; CDR3aa: ASSLRGTGSYEQY
v_gene: TRBV30; j_gene: TRBJ2-7; CDR3aa: AWSVGGESEQY
v_gene: TRBV27; j_gene: TRBJ2-7; CDR3aa: ASRQTGTGGYEQY
v_gene: TRBV11-2; j_gene: TRBJ2-7; CDR3aa: ASSLAPGAYEQY
v_gene: TRBV21-1; j_gene: TRBJ2-7; CDR3aa: ASQGQSFVGQY
v_gene: TRBV5-1; j_gene: TRBJ1-1; CDR3aa: ASSLSGGGRTEAF
v_gene: TRBV19; j_gene: TRBJ2-7; CDR3aa: ASSDTAYEQY
v_gene: TRBV12-5; j_gene: TRBJ1-4; CDR3aa: ASGLVVETRNEKLF
v_gene: TRBV27; j_gene: TRBJ1-5; CDR3aa: ASSLGTVSNQPQH